This section outlines one T cell receptor beta chain sequence together with its context. Its antigen is not yet known. An end of the junction differs from the germline gene, which may be a read error. In the paper's terms, the time point label means: 30 days after allogeneic hematopoietic stem cell transplantation. At 30 days after allogeneic hematopoietic stem cell transplantation, peripheral blood mononuclear cells were collected from the patients. Sequencing relied on an Illumina MiSeq. After the RNA was reverse transcribed with the SMARTer RACE cDNA Amplification kit, the TCR beta CDR3 region was amplified. RNA from sorted cells was extracted with the RNeasy Mini Kit. Illumina paired-end sequencing was used to sequence the TCR beta amplicons. The authors processed their data as follows. TCR repertoire analysis used MiXCR, VDJtools and the tcR R package. Diversity was quantified with the inverse Simpson index, and clones were binned as rare, small, medium or expanded by repertoire proportion. Using fastp at Q25 and MiXCR, TCRdb reprocessed the public reads and kept productive beta chains. All rows with the same CDR3 protein become a single entry with the most common DNA and genes. The V and J calls were determined by TCRdb, not by the authors. The sample table lists about 5,000 distinct CDR3 sequences, roughly 96% of them with a count of one. The top ten constitute around 42% of the sample.

The CDR3 goes from the cysteine to the phenylalanine over 12 residues. The read is trimmed to its CDR3 DNA, 36 bases read in frame from base 1. According to the germline V gene (reference sequence), CDR1 reads LGHDT and CDR2 reads YNNKEL. The data were taken from a study of regulatory T cells after allogeneic stem cell transplantation (dated by TCRdb to between 2018 and 2020). About the full investigation: Patients were grouped by whether acute graft-versus-host disease developed within 100 days after stem cell transplantation. Conventional CD4+ T cells defined as CD4+CD25+/-CD127+ were also sorted and TCR-sequenced for comparison in the study. Fluorescence-activated cell sorting was used to isolate CD4+CD25+CD127- regulatory T cells from patient PBMCs. The study compared the regulatory T-cell TCR repertoire after allogeneic stem cell transplantation between patients with and without acute graft-versus-host disease. Points the paper makes about the study in general: No regulatory T-cell clones were shared by all patients, and sorted cell numbers did not correlate significantly with the inverse Simpson index. Patients without graft-versus-host disease showed a less diverse, more focused regulatory T-cell TCR repertoire than patients with the disease. Because the patient sample size was small, the findings needed validation in a larger cohort. In non-GvHD patients, the top 10 regulatory T-cell clones took up a significantly larger share of the repertoire, which suggests expansion of presumably allo-specific protective clones. Diversity of the conventional CD4+ T-cell repertoire was not significantly different between patients with graft-versus-host disease and patients without graft-versus-host disease.

The sequenced sample was sorted CD4+ T cells from blood (whether regulatory or conventional is not recorded), obtained 30 days after allogeneic stem cell transplant. The rearrangement joined TRBV3-1 to TRBJ2-1, with the D gene not clear enough to name. Judging by the DNA end, TRBJ2-7 fits better; the J call may be wrong. The receptor's source is a human patient who had an allogeneic stem cell transplant, so the T cells may come from the graft donor. The nucleotides are TGTGCCATCAGCCAAAATTACAATGAGCAGTACTTC. Its amino acids are CAISQNYNEQYF.